This T cell receptor beta chain stems from a study of cytomegalovirus exposure and HLA in healthy donors. Study-wide results and caveats: The authors listed around 150 TCR beta chains as cytomegalovirus-associated.

CDR1 is SGHNT, CDR2 YYREEE, per germline (reference sequence). V was pared by 0 bases and J by 8 bases, with 4 bases of the junction left unmatched. The length of the CDR3 is 15 residues. In the case of this clone: No antigen is known for it.

A multiplex PCR was run with 60 Vbeta primers and 13 Jbeta primers. Per the original methods: Tens of millions of unique TCR beta chains, roughly 11 million of them shared, were counted by a later analysis. The protocol was immunoSEQ multiplex PCR, while the TCRdb copy is restricted to in-frame clones and leaves out a portion. V and J calls and clone size are as listed in that table; D and trimming were resolved from the DNA. The sample includes about 120,000 clones, approximately 78% of them seen just once. This sequence joins TRBV5-4 and TRBJ2-1; 11 bases agree with TRBD2. This receptor was obtained from a woman aged 30 to 39 in good health and CMV-seropositive. The material sequenced was PBMCs. The chain's CDR3 is CASSLDSGGVDEQFF. CDR3 nucleotide sequence: TGTGCCAGCAGCTTGGATAGCGGGGGGGTCGATGAGCAGTTCTTC.